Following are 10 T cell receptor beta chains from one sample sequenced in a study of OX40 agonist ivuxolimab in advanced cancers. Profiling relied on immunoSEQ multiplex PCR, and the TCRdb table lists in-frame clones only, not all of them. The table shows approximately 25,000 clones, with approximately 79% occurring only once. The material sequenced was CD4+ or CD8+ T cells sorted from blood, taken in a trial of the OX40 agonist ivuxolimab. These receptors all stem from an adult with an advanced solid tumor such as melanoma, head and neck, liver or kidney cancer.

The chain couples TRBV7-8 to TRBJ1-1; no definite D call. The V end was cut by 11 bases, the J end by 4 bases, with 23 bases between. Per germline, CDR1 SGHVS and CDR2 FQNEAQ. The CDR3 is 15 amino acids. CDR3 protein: CAGFSDRRGSTEAFF. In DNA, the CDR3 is TGTGCCGGGTTTTCGGATCGTCGGGGTTCCACTGAAGCTTTCTTT.

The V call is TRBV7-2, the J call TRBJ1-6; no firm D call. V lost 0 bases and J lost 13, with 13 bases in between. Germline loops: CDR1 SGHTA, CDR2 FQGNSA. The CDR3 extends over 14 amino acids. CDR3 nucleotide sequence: TGTGCCAGCAGCTTAGCGTCGGCAGGCGTCCCCCTCCACTTT. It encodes CASSLASAGVPLHF.

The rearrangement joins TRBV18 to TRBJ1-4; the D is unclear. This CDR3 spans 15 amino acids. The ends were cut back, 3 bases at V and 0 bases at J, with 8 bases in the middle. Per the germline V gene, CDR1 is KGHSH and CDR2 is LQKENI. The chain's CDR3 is CASSPLTTTNEKLFF. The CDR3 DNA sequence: TGTGCCAGCTCACCCCTCACCACAACTAATGAAAAACTGTTTTTT.

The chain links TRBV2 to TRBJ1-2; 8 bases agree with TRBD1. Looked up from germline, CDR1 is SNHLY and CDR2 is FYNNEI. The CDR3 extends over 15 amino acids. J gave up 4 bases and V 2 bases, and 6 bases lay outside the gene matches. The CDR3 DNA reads TGTGCCAGCAGTGAACAGGGGGCTTATGTCTATGGCTACACCTTC. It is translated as CASSEQGAYVYGYTF.

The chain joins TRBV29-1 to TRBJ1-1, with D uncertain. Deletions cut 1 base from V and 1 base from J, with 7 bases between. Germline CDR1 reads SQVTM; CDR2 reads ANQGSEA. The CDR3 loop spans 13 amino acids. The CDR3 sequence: CSVEAASNTEAFF. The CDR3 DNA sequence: TGCAGCGTTGAAGCCGCGTCGAACACTGAAGCTTTCTTT.

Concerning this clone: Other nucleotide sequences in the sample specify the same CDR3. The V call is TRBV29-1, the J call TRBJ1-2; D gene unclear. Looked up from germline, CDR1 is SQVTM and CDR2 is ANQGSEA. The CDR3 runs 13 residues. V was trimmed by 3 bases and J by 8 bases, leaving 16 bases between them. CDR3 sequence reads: CSVETGGTSGYTF. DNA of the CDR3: TGCAGCGTTGAGACGGGAGGAACCAGCGGCTACACCTTC.

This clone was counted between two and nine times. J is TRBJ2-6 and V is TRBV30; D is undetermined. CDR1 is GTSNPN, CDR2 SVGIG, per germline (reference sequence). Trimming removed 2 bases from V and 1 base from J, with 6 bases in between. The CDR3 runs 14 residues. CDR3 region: CAWSWGSGANVLTF. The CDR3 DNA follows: TGTGCCTGGAGTTGGGGATCTGGGGCCAACGTCCTGACTTTC.

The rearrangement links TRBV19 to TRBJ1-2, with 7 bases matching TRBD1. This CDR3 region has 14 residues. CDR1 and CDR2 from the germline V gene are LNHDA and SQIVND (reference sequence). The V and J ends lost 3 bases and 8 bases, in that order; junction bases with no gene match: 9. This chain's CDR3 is CASSIFGQGDGYTF. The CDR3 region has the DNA TGTGCCAGTAGTATTTTTGGGCAGGGGGACGGCTACACCTTC.

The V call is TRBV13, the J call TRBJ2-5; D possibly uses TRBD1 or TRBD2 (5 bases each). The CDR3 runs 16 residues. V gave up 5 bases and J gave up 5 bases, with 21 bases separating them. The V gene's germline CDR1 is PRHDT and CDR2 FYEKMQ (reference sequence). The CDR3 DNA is TGTGCCAGCAGCCCCCCTCCCGGGACCCCGGTGGAGACCCAGTACTTC. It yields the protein CASSPPPGTPVETQYF.

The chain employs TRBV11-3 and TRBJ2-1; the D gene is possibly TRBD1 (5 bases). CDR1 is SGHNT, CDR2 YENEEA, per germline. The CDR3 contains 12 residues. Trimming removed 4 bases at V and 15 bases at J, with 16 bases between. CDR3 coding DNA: TGTGCCAGCAGCTCCACCCCCAGGGCACGGTTCTTC. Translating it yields CASSSTPRARFF.